This T cell receptor beta chain emerged from a study of CD8 T cells in ankylosing spondylitis. Whole-study findings and limits: The authors found the disease-linked clones to be CD8+ and relatively rare in peripheral blood. Seemingly distinctive of ankylosing spondylitis blood was a TCR beta motif formed by eight highly homologous variants.

MiXCR, applied by TCRdb to the 5' RACE reads, yields one record per CDR3 protein. The sample has around 250,000 distinct CDR3 sequences, about 18% seen once; the top ten hold around 30%. This CDR3 is 16 amino acids long. Trimming cost V 1 base and J 5 bases, with 17 bases left between them. Looked up from germline, CDR1 is LGHNA and CDR2 is YNFKEQ. This clonotype has only a few counts. Its specificity is unknown. The receptor's source is a male donor with ankylosing spondylitis or in good health (not recorded which). The chain links TRBV4-2 to TRBJ2-5; D is ambiguous. Sequences were obtained from blood, either unsorted or a sorted T cell fraction (not recorded which). The CDR3 sequence is CASSQGVVLIWETQYF. In DNA form, the CDR3 reads TGTGCCAGCAGCCAAGGAGTGGTCCTAATATGGGAGACCCAGTACTTC.